The 22 T cell receptor beta chains below come from one sample, sequenced in a study of T-cell reconstitution after alpha-beta-depleted transplantation in children. Unique molecular identifiers were incorporated when the TCRbeta library was constructed. One entry per CDR3 protein results from TCRdb running MiXCR on the PCR reads. The sample yields 250,000 to 400,000 distinct CDR3 sequences, roughly 21% seen once. Sequenced here: PBMCs, mostly from graft donor cells, sampled 180 days after TCRalphabeta/CD19-depleted stem cell transplant. These receptor sequences come from a male patient aged 10 to 17 who had a stem cell transplant for acute lymphoblastic leukemia, so the T cells may come from the graft donor.

This sequence joins TRBV20-1 and TRBJ2-7; 7 nucleotides agree with TRBD2. The CDR3 spans 13 residues. Per the germline V gene, CDR1 is DFQATT and CDR2 is SNEGSKA (reference sequence). Losses at the gene ends were 5 bases for V and 0 bases for J; bases not matched to a gene: 4. In DNA form, the CDR3 reads TGCAGTGCTGGACTAGGATCCTCCTACGAGCAGTACTTC. This gives the protein CSAGLGSSYEQYF.

This clonotype occurred a few times. The chain carries TRBV15 and TRBJ2-5; D might be TRBD2 (6 bases). Germline CDR1 and CDR2: LNHNV and YYDKDF (reference sequence). The CDR3 is 14 residues long. Trimming removed 1 base from V and 5 bases from J, with 11 bases in between. CDR3 coding DNA: TGTGCCACCAGCAGAGTGGGGAGGTCGGAGACCCAGTACTTC. Translating it yields CATSRVGRSETQYF.

In this sample, this clonotype turned up many times. This chain links TRBV20-1 with TRBJ1-5, with D unclear. This CDR3 spans 14 amino acids. Germline assignment: CDR1 DFQATT and CDR2 SNEGSKA (reference sequence). V was pared by 2 bases and J by 2 bases, with 10 bases between. The CDR3 region is CSARPETRNQPQHF. The CDR3 nucleotides are TGCAGTGCTAGACCCGAGACCCGCAATCAGCCCCAGCATTTT.

The J gene is TRBJ2-5, the V gene TRBV4-1, with D perhaps matching TRBD2 (6 bases). Germline-derived CDR1 and CDR2 are MGHRA and YSYEKL. V gave up 4 bases and J gave up 6 bases, with 15 bases separating them. The CDR3 extends over 14 amino acids. CDR3 protein: CASSPRDFRKTQYF. CDR3 DNA: TGCGCCAGCAGCCCCCGGGACTTCCGGAAGACCCAGTACTTC.

The chain recombines TRBV2 with TRBJ2-2; D may be TRBD2 (6 bases). V was clipped by 2 bases and J by 1 base, with 11 bases between them. This CDR3 comprises 16 residues. CDR1 and CDR2 (germline): SNHLY, FYNNEI. The CDR3 loop is CASSEWGEWNTGELFF. CDR3 DNA sequence: TGTGCCAGCAGTGAATGGGGGGAGTGGAACACCGGGGAGCTGTTTTTT.

The chain is built from TRBV20-1 and TRBJ2-5; D unclear. CDR3 length equals 13 residues. The germline V and J ends were trimmed by 4 bases and 4 bases, with 13 bases remaining between them. In germline, CDR1 is DFQATT, CDR2 SNEGSKA (reference sequence). The CDR3 coding sequence is TGCAGTGCTATACACAATAGTAGAGAGACCCAGTACTTC. Translation gives CSAIHNSRETQYF.

This clonotype was counted between two and nine times. This chain connects TRBV29-1 to TRBJ1-1; 12 bases agree with TRBD1. In germline, CDR1 is SQVTM, CDR2 ANQGSEA. V shed 7 bases and J 3 bases; nucleotides not matched to a gene: 3. The CDR3 consists of 13 residues. CDR3 in amino acids: CSAGTGGHTEAFF. In DNA form, the CDR3 reads TGCAGCGCGGGGACAGGGGGCCACACTGAAGCTTTCTTT.

This clonotype was seen a few times. This chain links TRBV2 with TRBJ2-5, with D unresolved. The CDR3 spans 11 residues. Germline-derived CDR1 and CDR2 are SNHLY and FYNNEI. V lost 3 bases and J 6 bases, leaving 5 bases between the germline ends. The chain's CDR3 is CASSDRKTQYF. CDR3 DNA sequence: TGTGCCAGCAGTGATCGGAAGACCCAGTACTTC.

The rearrangement uses TRBV5-1 and TRBJ1-2, with D unresolved. The V end lost 3 bases, the J end lost 4 bases, and 13 bases lay between the germline ends. The CDR3 has 14 residues. Germline CDR1 reads SGHRS; CDR2 reads YFSETQ. The CDR3 bases are TGCGCCAGCAGCTGGGAGGCATCAGGCTATGGCTACACCTTC. It translates to CASSWEASGYGYTF.

This chain connects TRBV20-1 to TRBJ2-2; D is possibly TRBD1 (5 bases). The V gene lost 0 bases and the J gene lost 0 bases, with 11 bases spanning the gap. Germline V gene sequence: CDR1 DFQATT, CDR2 SNEGSKA (reference sequence). The CDR3 has 16 amino acids. The CDR3 spells CSARDRKGPNTGELFF. DNA of the CDR3: TGCAGTGCTAGAGATCGGAAGGGGCCGAACACCGGGGAGCTGTTTTTT.

The chain combines TRBV7-3 with TRBJ2-1; a weak D match, TRBD2 (6 bases). The CDR3 has 16 residues. V dropped 5 bases and J dropped 4 bases, with 18 bases sitting between them. Germline lookup yields CDR1 SGHTA and CDR2 FQGTGA. The CDR3 coding sequence is TGTGCCAGCAGCCAAATGGGTAGCGCGGGGTACAATGAGCAGTTCTTC. As protein: CASSQMGSAGYNEQFF.

V and J are TRBV7-9 and TRBJ2-7; TRBD2 aligns across 7 bases. Germline CDR1 is SEHNR and CDR2 is FQNEAQ (reference sequence). The CDR3 spans 15 residues. V shed 1 base and J 3 bases; nucleotides not matched to a gene: 6. CDR3 sequence (DNA): TGTGCCAGCAGCTTAGACTGGGACTATGACTACGAGCAGTACTTC. This translates into CASSLDWDYDYEQYF. Looking up the rest from reference TRBV7-9 and TRBJ2-7 gives the full variable domain: DTGVSQNPRHKITKRGQNVTFRCDPISEHNRLYWYRQTLGQGPEFLTYFQNEAQLEKSRLLSDRFSAERPKGSFSTLEIQRTEQGDSAMYLCASSLDWDYDYEQYFGPGTRLTVT.

This clonotype has only a few counts. V usage is TRBV20-1 and J usage is TRBJ1-1; 7 bases are a match to TRBD1. CDR3 length: 13 residues. CDR1 and CDR2 from the germline V gene are DFQATT and SNEGSKA (reference sequence). The CDR3 sequence is CTTPDRLNTEAFF. CDR3 in DNA: TGCACCACCCCGGACAGGCTGAACACTGAAGCTTTCTTT.

This chain uses TRBV9 with TRBJ2-7; weak D call: TRBD1 (6 bases). V was clipped by 4 bases and J by 0 bases, with 14 bases between them. The germline V gene has CDR1 SGDLS and CDR2 YYNGEE. The CDR3 consists of 15 residues. The CDR3 loop reads CASSLQGTSSYEQYF. CDR3 DNA: TGTGCCAGCAGCCTCCAAGGGACATCCTCCTACGAGCAGTACTTC.

The J gene is TRBJ2-1, the V gene TRBV27, with 9 bases matching TRBD2. Germline values: CDR1 MNHEY, CDR2 SMNVEV (reference sequence). This CDR3 contains 20 residues. V dropped 4 bases and J dropped 9; count of bases not matched to a gene: 25. The CDR3: CASSSWQGGRSGRPGGEQFF. The CDR3 bases are TGTGCCAGCAGTTCCTGGCAGGGGGGTAGGAGCGGGAGGCCGGGGGGTGAGCAGTTCTTC.

The V and J genes are TRBV28 and TRBJ2-5; either TRBD1 or TRBD2 may supply D (5 bases each). CDR1 and CDR2 from the germline V gene are MDHEN and SYDVKM. This CDR3 region has 14 residues. The germline V and J ends were trimmed by 6 bases and 5 bases, with 16 bases remaining between them. The CDR3 reads CASSRRGRGETQYF. Here the CDR3 DNA reads TGTGCCAGCAGCAGAAGGGGTCGAGGGGAGACCCAGTACTTC.

The chain is built from TRBV7-9 and TRBJ2-5; weak D call: TRBD2 (6 bases). Germline CDR1 SEHNR, CDR2 FQNEAQ (reference sequence). The V and J ends lost 4 bases and 1 base respectively, with 10 bases between them. This CDR3 is 14 amino acids long. CDR3 amino acids: CASSSTRAQETQYF. CDR3 sequence (DNA): TGTGCCAGCAGCTCGACTAGAGCCCAAGAGACCCAGTACTTC. The full variable domain, with the rest looked up from reference TRBV7-9 and TRBJ2-5, is DTGVSQNPRHKITKRGQNVTFRCDPISEHNRLYWYRQTLGQGPEFLTYFQNEAQLEKSRLLSDRFSAERPKGSFSTLEIQRTEQGDSAMYLCASSSTRAQETQYFGPGTRLLVL.

The rearrangement uses TRBV20-1 and TRBJ2-7; D gene unclear. V was shortened by 0 bases and J by 6 bases, with 9 bases between the two germline ends. The germline gives CDR1 DFQATT, CDR2 SNEGSKA (reference sequence). The CDR3 covers 12 residues. The CDR3 here is CSARDWGSEQYF. The CDR3 DNA follows: TGCAGTGCTAGAGATTGGGGTAGCGAGCAGTACTTC.

This chain uses TRBV27 with TRBJ2-4, with D possibly matching TRBD1 (6 bases). CDR1 and CDR2 from the germline V gene are MNHEY and SMNVEV (reference sequence). Trimming removed 6 bases at V and 1 base at J, with 10 bases between. The CDR3 is 14 residues long. This CDR3 reads CASRSQGAKNIQYF. The CDR3 bases are TGTGCCAGCAGATCCCAGGGGGCCAAAAACATTCAGTACTTC.

This clonotype was found many times. The gene calls are TRBV20-1 and TRBJ1-1, with 9 positions matching TRBD1. The CDR3 is 14 amino acids. V was clipped by 3 bases and J by 11 bases; unmatched bases: 13. Germline V gives CDR1 DFQATT, CDR2 SNEGSKA (reference sequence). Written as DNA, the CDR3 is TGCAGTGCTAGGGACCGGACAGGGGCCTCCCCCGCTTTCTTT. Translation gives CSARDRTGASPAFF.

The chain couples TRBV5-6 to TRBJ2-7, with D possibly being TRBD1 or TRBD2 (5 bases each). V dropped 5 bases and J dropped 4 bases, with 16 bases sitting between them. Germline CDR1 reads SGHDT; CDR2 reads YYEEEE. The CDR3 is made up of 14 amino acids. CDR3 coding DNA: TGTGCCAGCAGGGGGGAAGCTGGTGTTTACGAGCAGTACTTC. Translated, it gives CASRGEAGVYEQYF.

This clonotype turned up a few times. This chain connects TRBV3-1 to TRBJ2-7; D gene unclear. With 1 base removed from V and 6 bases from J, the gap between germline ends came to 7 bases. Germline values: CDR1 LGHDT, CDR2 YNNKEL (reference sequence). There are 12 residues in the CDR3. This chain's CDR3 is CASSQVLGEQYF. CDR3 DNA: TGTGCCAGCAGCCAAGTGCTCGGCGAGCAGTACTTC.